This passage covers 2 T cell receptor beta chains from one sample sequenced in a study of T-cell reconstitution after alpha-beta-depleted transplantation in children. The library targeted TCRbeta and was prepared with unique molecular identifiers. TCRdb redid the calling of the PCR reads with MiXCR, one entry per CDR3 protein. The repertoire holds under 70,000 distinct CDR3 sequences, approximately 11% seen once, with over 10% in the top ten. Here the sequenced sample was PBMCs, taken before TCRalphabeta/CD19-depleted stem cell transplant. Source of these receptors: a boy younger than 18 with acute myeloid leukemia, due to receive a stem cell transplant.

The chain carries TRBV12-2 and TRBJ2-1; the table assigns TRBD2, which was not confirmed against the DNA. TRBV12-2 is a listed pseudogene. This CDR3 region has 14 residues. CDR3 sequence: CASRLVFTRNEQFF. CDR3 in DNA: TGTGCAAGTCGCTTAGTGTTTACTAGGAATGAGCAGTTCTTC.

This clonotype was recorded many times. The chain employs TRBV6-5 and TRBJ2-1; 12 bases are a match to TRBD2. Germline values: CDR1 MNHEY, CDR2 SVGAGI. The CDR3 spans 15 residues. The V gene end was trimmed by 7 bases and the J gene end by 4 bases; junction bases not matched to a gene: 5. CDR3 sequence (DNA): TGTGCCAGCACCGCAGGACTAGCGGGGTACAATGAGCAGTTCTTC. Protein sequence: CASTAGLAGYNEQFF.